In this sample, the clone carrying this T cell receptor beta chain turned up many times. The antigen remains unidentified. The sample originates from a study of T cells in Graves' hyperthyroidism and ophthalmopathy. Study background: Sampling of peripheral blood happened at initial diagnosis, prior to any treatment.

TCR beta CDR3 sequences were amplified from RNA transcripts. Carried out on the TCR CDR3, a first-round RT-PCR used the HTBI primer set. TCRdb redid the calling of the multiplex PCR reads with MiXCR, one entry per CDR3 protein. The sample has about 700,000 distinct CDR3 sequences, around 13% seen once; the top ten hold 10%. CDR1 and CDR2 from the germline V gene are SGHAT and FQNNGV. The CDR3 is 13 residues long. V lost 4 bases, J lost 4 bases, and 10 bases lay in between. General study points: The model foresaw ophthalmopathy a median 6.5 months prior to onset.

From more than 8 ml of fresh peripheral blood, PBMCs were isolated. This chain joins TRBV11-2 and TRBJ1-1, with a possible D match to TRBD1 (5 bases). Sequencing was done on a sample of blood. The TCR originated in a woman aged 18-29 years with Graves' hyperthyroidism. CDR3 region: CASSSGLGTEAFF. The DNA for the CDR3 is TGTGCCAGCAGCTCAGGGTTAGGCACTGAAGCTTTCTTT.